The 15 T cell receptor beta chains reported below all come from one sample, sequenced in a study of cytomegalovirus exposure and HLA in healthy donors. The study ran its PCR with 60 Vbeta and 13 Jbeta primers. Sequencing used immunoSEQ multiplex PCR; TCRdb keeps in-frame clones, though not all of them. The sample lists 200,000 to 250,000 clones, 60% to 80% occurring once. The sample consisted of PBMCs. Receptors were obtained from a male donor in good health and CMV-seronegative.

The gene calls are TRBV2 and TRBJ2-4; D is perhaps TRBD1 (5 bases). CDR3 size: 15 residues. V was clipped by 6 bases and J by 3 bases, with 15 bases between them. From germline, CDR1 is SNHLY and CDR2 FYNNEI. CDR3 sequence: CASSQNWGNKNIQYF. The CDR3 coding sequence is TGTGCCAGCAGCCAGAATTGGGGCAACAAAAACATTCAGTACTTC. Complete variable domain (other parts from reference TRBV2 and TRBJ2-4): EPEVTQTPSHQVTQMGQEVILRCVPISNHLYFYWYRQILGQKVEFLVSFYNNEISEKSEIFDDQFSVERPDGSNFTLKIRSTKLEDSAMYFCASSQNWGNKNIQYFGAGTRLSVL.

This clone has just a few counts. J is TRBJ2-7 and V is TRBV10-2; 8 bases match TRBD1. CDR3 length equals 15 residues. Germline V lookup: CDR1 WSHSY, CDR2 SAAADI. V dropped 5 bases and J dropped 0; count of bases not matched to a gene: 6. The CDR3 region has the DNA TGCGCCAGCAGTTCTCGGACAGGGAGCTCCTACGAGCAGTACTTC. This codes for CASSSRTGSSYEQYF.

V is TRBV28 and J is TRBJ2-1; 13 nucleotides agree with TRBD2. The CDR3 consists of 17 residues. Unmatched junction bases numbered 10, after V lost 4 bases and J lost 7 bases. CDR1 and CDR2 from the germline V gene are MDHEN and SYDVKM. In nucleotides, the CDR3 is TGTGCCAGCAGTTCACCGGGACTAGCGGGAAGAGGGAATGAGCAGTTCTTC. Its translation is CASSSPGLAGRGNEQFF.

The chain combines TRBV6-4 with TRBJ2-2; no firm D call. This CDR3 is 14 amino acids long. Looked up from germline, CDR1 is MRHNA and CDR2 is SNTAGT. Trimming removed 7 bases from V and 0 bases from J, with 9 bases in between. DNA of the CDR3: TGTGCCAGCAAGGCGACATCGAACACCGGGGAGCTGTTTTTT. Translated, it gives CASKATSNTGELFF.

The chain joins TRBV10-3 to TRBJ2-7, with TRBD1 identical over 7 bases. The CDR3 length is 12 residues. CDR1 is ENHRY and CDR2 is SYGVKD in the germline V gene. J gave up 4 bases and V 6 bases, and 3 bases lay outside the gene matches. CDR3: CAISGTVYEQYF. CDR3 DNA sequence: TGTGCCATCAGCGGGACAGTTTACGAGCAGTACTTC.

V is TRBV7-2 and J is TRBJ1-4; 7 bases line up with TRBD1. V trimming: 5 bases; J trimming: 5 bases; junction bases outside the gene matches: 5. The V gene's germline CDR1 is SGHTA and CDR2 FQGNSA. CDR3 length: 14 amino acids. The CDR3 nucleotides read TGTGCCAGCAGCCCGGGACAGCCAAATGAAAAACTGTTTTTT. It specifies CASSPGQPNEKLFF.

This chain links TRBV5-1 with TRBJ2-7; 8 nucleotides match TRBD2. Germline V lookup: CDR1 SGHRS, CDR2 YFSETQ. The CDR3 covers 16 residues. With 0 bases clipped from V and 5 bases from J, the junction kept 10 bases outside the gene matches. This CDR3 reads CASSLDGTGGVHEQYF. CDR3 DNA sequence: TGCGCCAGCAGCTTGGACGGGACCGGGGGGGTCCACGAGCAGTACTTC. The whole variable domain, filled in from reference TRBV5-1 and TRBJ2-7, reads KAGVTQTPRYLIKTRGQQVTLSCSPISGHRSVSWYQQTPGQGLQFLFEYFSETQRNKGNFPGRFSGRQFSNSRSEMNVSTLELGDSALYLCASSLDGTGGVHEQYFGPGTRLTVT.

The chain employs TRBV5-8 and TRBJ2-7; TRBD1 might be the D (5 bases). Germline V CDR1 and CDR2: SGHTS, YDEGEE. This CDR3 region has 13 residues. Trimming shortened V by 1 base and J by 5 bases, and 10 bases separated the two germline ends. The CDR3 sequence: CASSLNWGDEQYF. The CDR3 bases are TGTGCCAGCAGCTTGAATTGGGGCGACGAGCAGTACTTC.

The rearrangement joins TRBV5-1 to TRBJ2-3; D might be TRBD2 (6 bases). Trimming took off 4 bases at V and 2 bases at J, with 11 bases between the two ends. This CDR3 has 14 residues. CDR1 is SGHRS and CDR2 is YFSETQ in the germline V gene. The CDR3 coding sequence is TGCGCCAGCAGCCCCTTAGCGGCCACAGATACGCAGTATTTT. Translating it yields CASSPLAATDTQYF.

The chain employs TRBV19 and TRBJ2-2, with a possible D match to TRBD2 (6 bases). CDR3 length equals 13 residues. Germline-derived CDR1 and CDR2 are LNHDA and SQIVND (reference sequence). V was shortened by 8 bases and J by 7 bases, with 14 bases between the two germline ends. The DNA for the CDR3 is TGTGCCAGTCGATTGGAGGGGATCGGGGAGCTGTTTTTT. Translating it yields CASRLEGIGELFF.

The rearrangement uses TRBV29-1 and TRBJ2-7; 9 positions agree with TRBD1. V shed 3 bases and J 0 bases; nucleotides not matched to a gene: 3. The CDR3 totals 14 residues. CDR1 and CDR2 (germline): SQVTM, ANQGSEA. For the CDR3, the DNA is TGCAGCGTTGATGGGACAGGGAGCTCCTACGAGCAGTACTTC. Protein sequence: CSVDGTGSSYEQYF.

V usage is TRBV4-1 and J usage is TRBJ1-6; D unclear. V was clipped by 8 bases and J by 8 bases, with 16 bases between them. The CDR3 contains 14 residues. Per the germline V gene, CDR1 is MGHRA and CDR2 is YSYEKL. The CDR3 region is CASGRGERDSPLHF. For the CDR3, the DNA is TGCGCCAGCGGCCGGGGTGAGAGGGATTCACCCCTCCACTTT.

This clone has more than one count but fewer than ten. The genes are TRBV29-1 and TRBJ1-4; D is undetermined. Germline V gene sequence: CDR1 SQVTM, CDR2 ANQGSEA. Trimming took 7 bases from V and 7 from J, leaving 10 bases between them. This CDR3 has 11 residues. Here the CDR3 reads CSARVAEKLFF. For the CDR3, the DNA is TGCAGCGCCCGGGTGGCTGAAAAACTGTTTTTT.

About this clone itself: Other DNA sequences in this sample translate to the same CDR3. The chain joins TRBV28 to TRBJ1-3, with D unresolved. V lost 3 bases, J lost 1 base, and 7 bases lay in between. The CDR3 spans 14 residues. Germline V gene lookup returns CDR1 MDHEN and CDR2 SYDVKM. The CDR3: CASSLFGSGNTIYF. As DNA, the CDR3 is TGTGCCAGCAGTTTGTTCGGTTCTGGAAACACCATATATTTT.

The chain recombines TRBV19 with TRBJ1-1; D is unresolved. V was trimmed by 7 bases and J by 6 bases, leaving 15 bases between them. This CDR3 spans 13 amino acids. The germline V gene has CDR1 LNHDA and CDR2 SQIVND (reference sequence). The CDR3 sequence is CASTPTGRAEAFF. CDR3 DNA sequence: TGTGCCAGTACCCCGACGGGGAGGGCTGAAGCTTTCTTT.